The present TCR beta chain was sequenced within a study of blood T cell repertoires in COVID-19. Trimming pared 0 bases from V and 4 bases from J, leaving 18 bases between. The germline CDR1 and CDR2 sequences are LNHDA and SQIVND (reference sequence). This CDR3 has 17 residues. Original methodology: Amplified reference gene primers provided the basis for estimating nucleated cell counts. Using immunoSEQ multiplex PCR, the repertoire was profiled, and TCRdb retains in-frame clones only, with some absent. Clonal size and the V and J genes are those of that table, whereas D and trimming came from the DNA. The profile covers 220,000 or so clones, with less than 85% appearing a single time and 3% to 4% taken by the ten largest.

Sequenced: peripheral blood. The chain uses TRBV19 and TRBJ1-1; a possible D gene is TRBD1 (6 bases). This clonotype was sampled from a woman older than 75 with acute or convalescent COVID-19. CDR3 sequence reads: CASSIDHGAGAGTEAFF. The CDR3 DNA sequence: TGTGCCAGTAGTATAGATCACGGGGCAGGGGCAGGCACTGAAGCTTTCTTT.